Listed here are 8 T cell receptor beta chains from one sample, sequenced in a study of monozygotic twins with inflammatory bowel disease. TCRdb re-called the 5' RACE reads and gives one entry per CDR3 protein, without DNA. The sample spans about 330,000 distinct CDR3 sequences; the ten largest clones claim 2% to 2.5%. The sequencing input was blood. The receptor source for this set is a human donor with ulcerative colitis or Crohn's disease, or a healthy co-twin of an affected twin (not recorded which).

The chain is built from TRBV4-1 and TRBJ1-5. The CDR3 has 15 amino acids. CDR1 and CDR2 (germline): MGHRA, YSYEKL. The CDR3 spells CASSQDQGSNQPQHF.

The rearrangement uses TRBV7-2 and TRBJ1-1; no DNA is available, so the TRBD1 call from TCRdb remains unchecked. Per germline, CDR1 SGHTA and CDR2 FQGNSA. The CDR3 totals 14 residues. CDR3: CASSKQAMNTEAFF.

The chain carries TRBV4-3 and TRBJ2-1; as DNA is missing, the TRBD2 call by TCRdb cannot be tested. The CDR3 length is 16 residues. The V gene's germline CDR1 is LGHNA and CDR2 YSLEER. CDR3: CASSQETGLATHEQFF.

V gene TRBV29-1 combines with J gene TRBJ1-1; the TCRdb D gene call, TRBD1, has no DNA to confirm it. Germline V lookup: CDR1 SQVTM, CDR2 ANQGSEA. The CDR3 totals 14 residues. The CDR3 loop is CSVEKGGMNTEAFF.

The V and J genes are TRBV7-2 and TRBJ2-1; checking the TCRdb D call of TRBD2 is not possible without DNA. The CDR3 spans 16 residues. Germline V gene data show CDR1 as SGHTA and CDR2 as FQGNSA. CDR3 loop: CASSSRTSGWNNEQFF.

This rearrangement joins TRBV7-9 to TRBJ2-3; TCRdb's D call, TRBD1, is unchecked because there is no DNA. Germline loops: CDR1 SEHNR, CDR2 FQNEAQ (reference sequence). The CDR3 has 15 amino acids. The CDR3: CASSLHGGSSDTQYF.

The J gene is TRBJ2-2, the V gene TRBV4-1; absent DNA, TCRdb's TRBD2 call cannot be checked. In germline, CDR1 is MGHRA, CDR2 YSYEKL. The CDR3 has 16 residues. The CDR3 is CASSQEQAGYTGELFF.

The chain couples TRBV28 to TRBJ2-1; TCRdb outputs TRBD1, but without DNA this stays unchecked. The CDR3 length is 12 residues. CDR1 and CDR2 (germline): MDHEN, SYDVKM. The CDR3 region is CASSSPVTWAFF.